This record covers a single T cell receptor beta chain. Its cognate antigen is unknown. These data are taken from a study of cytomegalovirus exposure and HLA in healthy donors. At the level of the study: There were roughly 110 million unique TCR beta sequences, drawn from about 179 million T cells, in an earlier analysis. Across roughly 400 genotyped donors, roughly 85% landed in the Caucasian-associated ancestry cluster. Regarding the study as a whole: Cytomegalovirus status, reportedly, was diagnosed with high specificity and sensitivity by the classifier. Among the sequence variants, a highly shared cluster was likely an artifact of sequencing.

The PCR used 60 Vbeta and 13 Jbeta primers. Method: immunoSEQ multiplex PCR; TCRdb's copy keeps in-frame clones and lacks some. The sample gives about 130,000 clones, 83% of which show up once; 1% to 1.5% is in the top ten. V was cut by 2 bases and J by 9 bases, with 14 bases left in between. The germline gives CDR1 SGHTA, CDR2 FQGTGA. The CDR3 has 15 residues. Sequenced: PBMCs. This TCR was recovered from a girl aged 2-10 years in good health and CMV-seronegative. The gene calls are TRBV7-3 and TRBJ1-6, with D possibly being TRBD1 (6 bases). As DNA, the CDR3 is TGTGCCAGCAGCTTAGTTGGGGGCGCGGGTTCACCCCTCCACTTT. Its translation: CASSLVGGAGSPLHF. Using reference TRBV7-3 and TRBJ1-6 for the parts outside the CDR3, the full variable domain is GAGVSQTPSNKVTEKGKYVELRCDPISGHTALYWYRQSLGQGPEFLIYFQGTGAADDSGLPNDRFFAVRPEGSVSTLKIQRTERGDSAVYLCASSLVGGAGSPLHFGNGTRLTVT.